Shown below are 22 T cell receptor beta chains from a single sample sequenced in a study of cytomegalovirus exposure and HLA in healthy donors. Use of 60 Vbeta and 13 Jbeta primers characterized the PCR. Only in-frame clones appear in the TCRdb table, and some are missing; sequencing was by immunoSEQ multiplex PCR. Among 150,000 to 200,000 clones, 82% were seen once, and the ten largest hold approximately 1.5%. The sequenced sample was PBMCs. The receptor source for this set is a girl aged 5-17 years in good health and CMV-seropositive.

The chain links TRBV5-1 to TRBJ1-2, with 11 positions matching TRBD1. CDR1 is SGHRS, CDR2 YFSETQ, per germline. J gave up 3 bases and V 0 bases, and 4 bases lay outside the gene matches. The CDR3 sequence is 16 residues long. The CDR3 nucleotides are TGCGCCAGCAGCTTGGAACCGGGACAGGGGGACTATGGCTACACCTTC. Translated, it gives CASSLEPGQGDYGYTF.

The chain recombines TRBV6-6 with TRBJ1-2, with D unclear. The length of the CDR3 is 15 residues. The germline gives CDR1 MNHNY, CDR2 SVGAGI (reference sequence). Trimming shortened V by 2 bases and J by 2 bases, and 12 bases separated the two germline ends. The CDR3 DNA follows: TGTGCCAGCAGTTACGTCCGGGAAAGAAACTATGGCTACACCTTC. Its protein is CASSYVRERNYGYTF.

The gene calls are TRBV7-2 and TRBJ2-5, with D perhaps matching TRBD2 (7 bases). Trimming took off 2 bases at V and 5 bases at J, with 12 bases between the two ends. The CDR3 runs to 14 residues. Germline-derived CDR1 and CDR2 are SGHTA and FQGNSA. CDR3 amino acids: CASSLRGGWETQYF. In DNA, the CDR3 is TGTGCCAGCAGCTTAAGGGGGGGTTGGGAGACCCAGTACTTC.

CDR3 in amino acids: CAWSVSGGVLNTEAFF. The DNA for the CDR3 is TGTGCCTGGAGTGTATCGGGAGGAGTTCTAAACACTGAAGCTTTCTTT. This chain joins TRBV30 and TRBJ1-1; D unresolved. CDR3 size: 16 residues. Germline CDR1 and CDR2: GTSNPN and SVGIG (reference sequence). V was clipped by 0 bases and J by 2 bases, with 16 bases between them.

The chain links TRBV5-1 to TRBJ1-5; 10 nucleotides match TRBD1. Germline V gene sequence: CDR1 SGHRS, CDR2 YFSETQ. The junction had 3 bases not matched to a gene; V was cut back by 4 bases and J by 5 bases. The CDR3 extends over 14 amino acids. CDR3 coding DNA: TGCGCCAGCAGCGCGGGACAGGGGCATCAGCCCCAGCATTTT. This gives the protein CASSAGQGHQPQHF.

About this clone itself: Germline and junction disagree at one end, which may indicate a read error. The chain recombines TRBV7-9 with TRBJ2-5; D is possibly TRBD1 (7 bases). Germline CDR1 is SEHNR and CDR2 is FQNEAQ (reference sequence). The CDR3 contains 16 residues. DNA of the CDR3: TGTTCCAGCAGCTTAGCGACAGGGAGGAGAGGAGAGACCCAGTACTTC. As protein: CSSSLATGRRGETQYF. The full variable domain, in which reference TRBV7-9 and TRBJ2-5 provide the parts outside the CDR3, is DTGVSQNPRHKITKRGQNVTFRCDPISEHNRLYWYRQTLGQGPEFLTYFQNEAQLEKSRLLSDRFSAERPKGSFSTLEIQRTEQGDSAMYLCSSSLATGRRGETQYFGPGTRLLVL.

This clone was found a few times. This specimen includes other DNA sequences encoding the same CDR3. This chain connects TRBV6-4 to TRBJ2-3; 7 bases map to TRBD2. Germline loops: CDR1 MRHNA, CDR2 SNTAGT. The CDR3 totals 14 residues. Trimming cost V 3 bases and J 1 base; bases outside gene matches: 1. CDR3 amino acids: CASSERGGTDTQYF. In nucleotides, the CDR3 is TGTGCCAGCAGTGAACGGGGGGGCACAGATACGCAGTATTTT.

The CDR3 bases are TGTGCCAGCAGCGCAAGGACAGGGCCACCCCGGGAGACCCAGTACTTC. It encodes CASSARTGPPRETQYF. This chain joins TRBV9 and TRBJ2-5; 8 nucleotides align to TRBD1. J gave up 5 bases and V 3 bases, and 12 bases lay outside the gene matches. Germline CDR1 SGDLS, CDR2 YYNGEE. CDR3 length: 16 residues.

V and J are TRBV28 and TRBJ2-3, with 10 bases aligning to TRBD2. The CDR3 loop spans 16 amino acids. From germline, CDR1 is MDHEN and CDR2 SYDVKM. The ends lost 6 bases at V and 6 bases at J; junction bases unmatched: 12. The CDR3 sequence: CASSTRLAGDSDTQYF. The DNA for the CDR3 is TGTGCCAGCAGCACCCGGCTAGCGGGGGATTCGGATACGCAGTATTTT.

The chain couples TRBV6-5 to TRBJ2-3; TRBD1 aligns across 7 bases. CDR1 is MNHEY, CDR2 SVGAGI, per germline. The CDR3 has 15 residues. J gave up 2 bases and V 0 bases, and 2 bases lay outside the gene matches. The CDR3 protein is CASSYSEGATDTQYF. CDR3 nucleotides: TGTGCCAGCAGTTACTCCGAGGGGGCCACAGATACGCAGTATTTT.

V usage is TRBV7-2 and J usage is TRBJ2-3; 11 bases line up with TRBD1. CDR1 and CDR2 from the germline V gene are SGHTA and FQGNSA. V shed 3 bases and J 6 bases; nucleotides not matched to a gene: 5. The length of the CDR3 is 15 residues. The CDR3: CASSFRTGGADTQYF. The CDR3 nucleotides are TGTGCCAGCAGCTTTCGGACAGGGGGCGCGGATACGCAGTATTTT.

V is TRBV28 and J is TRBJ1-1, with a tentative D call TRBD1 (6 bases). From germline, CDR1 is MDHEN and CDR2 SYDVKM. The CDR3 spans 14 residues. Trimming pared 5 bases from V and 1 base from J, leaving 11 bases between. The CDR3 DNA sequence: TGTGCCAGCAGTATTGACAGGAGGAACACTGAAGCTTTCTTT. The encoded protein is CASSIDRRNTEAFF.

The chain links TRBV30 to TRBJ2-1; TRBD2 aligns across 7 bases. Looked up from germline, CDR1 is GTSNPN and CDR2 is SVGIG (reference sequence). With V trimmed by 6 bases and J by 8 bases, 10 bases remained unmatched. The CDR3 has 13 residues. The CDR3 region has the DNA TGTGCCTGCCATTCCGGGAGGACATATGAGCAGTTCTTC. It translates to CACHSGRTYEQFF.

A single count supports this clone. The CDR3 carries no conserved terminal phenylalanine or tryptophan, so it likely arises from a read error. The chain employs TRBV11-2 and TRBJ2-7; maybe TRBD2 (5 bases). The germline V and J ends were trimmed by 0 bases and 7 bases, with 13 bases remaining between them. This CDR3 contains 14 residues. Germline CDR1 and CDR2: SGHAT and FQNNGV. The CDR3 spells CASSLESGFEEQYL. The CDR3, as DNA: TGTGCCAGCAGCTTAGAATCGGGGTTCGAAGAGCAGTACCTC.

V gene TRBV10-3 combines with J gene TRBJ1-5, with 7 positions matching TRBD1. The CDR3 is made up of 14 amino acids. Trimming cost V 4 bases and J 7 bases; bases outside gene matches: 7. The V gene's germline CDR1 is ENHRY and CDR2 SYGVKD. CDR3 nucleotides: TGTGCCATCAGTGCGACAGGGATCGGGCAGCCCCAGCATTTT. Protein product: CAISATGIGQPQHF.

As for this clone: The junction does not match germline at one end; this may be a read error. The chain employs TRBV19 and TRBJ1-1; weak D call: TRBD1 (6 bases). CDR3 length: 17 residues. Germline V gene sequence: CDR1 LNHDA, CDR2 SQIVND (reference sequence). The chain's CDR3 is CASRIAGERGMNTEAFF. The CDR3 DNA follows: TGTGCCAGTAGGATAGCAGGGGAGAGGGGAATGAACACTGAAGCTTTCTTT.

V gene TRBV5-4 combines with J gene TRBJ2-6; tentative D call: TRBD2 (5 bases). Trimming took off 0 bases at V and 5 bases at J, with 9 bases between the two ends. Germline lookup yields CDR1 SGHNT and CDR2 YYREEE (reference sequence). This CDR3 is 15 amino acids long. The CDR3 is CASSLEGGRANVLTF. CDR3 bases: TGTGCCAGCAGCTTGGAAGGAGGTCGGGCCAACGTCCTGACTTTC.

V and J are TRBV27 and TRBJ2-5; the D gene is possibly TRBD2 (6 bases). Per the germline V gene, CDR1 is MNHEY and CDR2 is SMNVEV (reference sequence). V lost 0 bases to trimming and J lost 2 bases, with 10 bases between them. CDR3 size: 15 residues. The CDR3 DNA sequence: TGTGCCAGCAGTTTATCAGGAGGGATACAAGAGACCCAGTACTTC. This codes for CASSLSGGIQETQYF.

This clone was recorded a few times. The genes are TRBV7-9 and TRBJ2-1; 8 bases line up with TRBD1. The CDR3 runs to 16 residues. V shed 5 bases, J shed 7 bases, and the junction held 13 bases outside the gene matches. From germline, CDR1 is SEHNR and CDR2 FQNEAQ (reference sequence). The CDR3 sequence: CASSRDRGKMGNEQFF. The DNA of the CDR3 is TGTGCCAGCAGCAGAGACAGGGGTAAGATGGGAAATGAGCAGTTCTTC.

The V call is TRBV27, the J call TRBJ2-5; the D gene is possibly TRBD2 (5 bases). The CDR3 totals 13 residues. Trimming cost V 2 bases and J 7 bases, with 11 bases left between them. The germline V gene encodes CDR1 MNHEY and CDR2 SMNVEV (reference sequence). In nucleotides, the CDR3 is TGTGCCAGCAGTTTAAGAAGCGAGGGGACCCAGTACTTC. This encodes CASSLRSEGTQYF.

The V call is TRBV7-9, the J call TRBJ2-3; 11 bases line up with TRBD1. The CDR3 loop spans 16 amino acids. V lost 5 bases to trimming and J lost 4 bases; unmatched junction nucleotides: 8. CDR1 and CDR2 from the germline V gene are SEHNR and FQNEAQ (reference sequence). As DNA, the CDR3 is TGTGCCAGCAGCCGCGGACAGGGGGCGCTGGCAGATACGCAGTATTTT. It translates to CASSRGQGALADTQYF.

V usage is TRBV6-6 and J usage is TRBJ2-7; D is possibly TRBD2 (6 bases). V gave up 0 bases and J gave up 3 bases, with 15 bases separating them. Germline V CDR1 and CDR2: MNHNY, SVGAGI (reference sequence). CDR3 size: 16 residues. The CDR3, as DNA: TGTGCCAGCAGTTACTCGTATCTTAGGGAGGTCTACGAGCAGTACTTC. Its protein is CASSYSYLREVYEQYF.